Listed here are 30 T cell receptor beta chains from one sample, sequenced in a study of control samples from healthy donors and cancer patients. Sequencing used immunoSEQ multiplex PCR; TCRdb keeps in-frame clones, though not all of them. The data show 60,000 to 75,000 clones, over 75% seen once. The material sequenced was PBMCs. These receptors were collected from a woman between 50 and 59 years old with head and neck cancer.

This clone has a single count. The chain employs TRBV6-1 and TRBJ2-6, with 11 bases lining up with TRBD1. CDR3 length: 18 residues. Germline V lookup: CDR1 MNHNS, CDR2 SASEGT. V lost 4 bases, J lost 0 bases, and 5 bases stayed unmatched. CDR3 residues: CASSGDRGKSSGANVLTF. In DNA, the CDR3 is TGTGCCAGCAGTGGGGACAGGGGGAAAAGCTCTGGGGCCAACGTCCTGACTTTC.

This chain connects TRBV9 to TRBJ1-2; D call uncertain. The CDR3 spans 15 residues. Germline loops: CDR1 SGDLS, CDR2 YYNGEE. The ends were cut back, 4 bases at V and 2 bases at J, with 15 bases in the middle. The CDR3 bases are TGTGCCAGCAGCCGGTCCACGGGGTTCAACTATGGCTACACCTTC. It codes for CASSRSTGFNYGYTF. Variable domain in full (rest from reference TRBV9 and TRBJ1-2): DSGVTQTPKHLITATGQRVTLRCSPRSGDLSVYWYQQSLDQGLQFLIQYYNGEERAKGNILERFSAQQFPDLHSELNLSSLELGDSALYFCASSRSTGFNYGYTFGSGTRLTVV.

The chain joins TRBV3-1 (or the pseudogene TRBV3-2) to TRBJ2-7; no reliable D call. The V and J ends lost 0 bases and 6 bases respectively, with 9 bases between them. CDR1 is LGHDT, CDR2 YNNKEL, per germline (reference sequence). This CDR3 is 13 amino acids long. CDR3 nucleotide sequence: TGTGCCAGCAGCCAAGACGCAAGAGGCGAGCAGTACTTC. Amino acid sequence: CASSQDARGEQYF.

The rearrangement links TRBV6-1 to TRBJ2-2; 9 bases align to TRBD1. Germline V gene sequence: CDR1 MNHNS, CDR2 SASEGT. Unmatched junction bases numbered 6, after V lost 1 base and J lost 6 bases. The CDR3 is 16 amino acids. CDR3 coding DNA: TGTGCCAGCAGTGAAGGGGACAGGGTTGGACCCGGGGAGCTGTTTTTT. Protein sequence: CASSEGDRVGPGELFF.

This chain joins TRBV3-1 (or the pseudogene TRBV3-2) and TRBJ1-5; D is perhaps TRBD1 (5 bases). CDR1 and CDR2 from the germline V gene are LGHDT and YNNKEL (reference sequence). V was pared by 0 bases and J by 2 bases, with 17 bases between. CDR3 length: 18 amino acids. The CDR3 sequence: CASSQDGWTRTRNQPQHF. The CDR3 coding sequence is TGTGCCAGCAGCCAAGATGGGTGGACAAGGACCCGCAATCAGCCCCAGCATTTT.

V usage is TRBV30 and J usage is TRBJ2-3, with 10 nucleotides matching TRBD1. Per germline, CDR1 GTSNPN and CDR2 SVGIG (reference sequence). CDR3 length equals 12 residues. Trimming at V came to 2 bases and at J to 15 bases, leaving 8 bases not matched to a gene. Here the CDR3 DNA reads TGTGCCTGGAGTCCCTGGACAGGGGGAAGTTATTTT. Its protein product is CAWSPWTGGSYF.

The chain couples TRBV6-2 or TRBV6-3 to TRBJ1-1; possible D gene TRBD1, 5 bases. V was cut by 2 bases and J by 1 base, with 8 bases left in between. The germline gives CDR1 MNHEY, CDR2 SVGEGT. The CDR3 has 14 amino acids. The CDR3 coding sequence is TGTGCCAGCAGTTACGGGGGGGAGAACACTGAAGCTTTCTTT. The encoded protein is CASSYGGENTEAFF.

CDR3 in amino acids: CASSFGQESSGANVLTF. In DNA, the CDR3 is TGTGCCAGCAGCTTCGGACAGGAGAGCTCTGGGGCCAACGTCCTGACTTTC. This chain uses TRBV4-2 with TRBJ2-6; TRBD1 matches at 7 bases. The CDR3 length is 17 residues. Germline V lookup: CDR1 LGHNA, CDR2 YNFKEQ. V lost 5 bases and J lost 0; bases outside the gene matches: 7.

The chain employs TRBV29-1 and TRBJ2-1, with TRBD1 matching 7 bases. Germline V gene sequence: CDR1 SQVTM, CDR2 ANQGSEA. This CDR3 has 14 residues. Trimming cost V 6 bases and J 0 bases; bases outside gene matches: 5. The CDR3, as DNA: TGCAGCGTACAGGGGCTGGGCTCCTACAATGAGCAGTTCTTC. Translated: CSVQGLGSYNEQFF.

This clone was seen just once. The V and J genes are TRBV7-3 and TRBJ2-6; D is perhaps TRBD1 (6 bases). This CDR3 is 15 amino acids long. Per the germline V gene, CDR1 is SGHTA and CDR2 is FQGTGA. The V gene lost 4 bases and the J gene lost 4 bases, with 11 bases spanning the gap. Here the CDR3 DNA reads TGTGCCAGCAGCTCCAGGGGAGCCGGGGCCAACGTCCTGACTTTC. It codes for CASSSRGAGANVLTF. Full variable domain (missing parts from reference TRBV7-3 and TRBJ2-6): GAGVSQTPSNKVTEKGKYVELRCDPISGHTALYWYRQSLGQGPEFLIYFQGTGAADDSGLPNDRFFAVRPEGSVSTLKIQRTERGDSAVYLCASSSRGAGANVLTFGAGSRLTVL.

This chain connects TRBV24-1 to TRBJ2-2; 10 bases are a match to TRBD1. From germline, CDR1 is KGHDR and CDR2 SFDVKD. Trimming took 4 bases from V and 5 from J; bases not matched to a gene: 6. This CDR3 is built from 16 residues. Written as DNA, the CDR3 is TGTGCCACCAGTGACACTGACAGGGGGCAAACCGGGGAGCTGTTTTTT. This encodes CATSDTDRGQTGELFF.

The genes are TRBV15 and TRBJ1-5, with D maybe TRBD1 (6 bases). The CDR3 consists of 14 residues. The V end was cut by 6 bases, the J end by 0 bases, with 9 bases between. Germline V gene sequence: CDR1 LNHNV, CDR2 YYDKDF (reference sequence). For the CDR3, the DNA is TGTGCCACCAGGGGGGCCTATAGCAATCAGCCCCAGCATTTT. Its protein product is CATRGAYSNQPQHF.

The chain employs TRBV25-1 and TRBJ2-7; TRBD1 aligns across 10 bases. Germline V gene lookup returns CDR1 MGHDK and CDR2 SYGVNS. The CDR3 is 13 amino acids. J lost 6 bases, V lost 6 bases, and 5 bases had no gene match. The CDR3 DNA sequence: TGTGCCAGCAGGGCGACAGGGGGCGGCGAGCAGTACTTC. It is translated as CASRATGGGEQYF.

J is TRBJ1-1 and V is TRBV6-5, with D unclear. The length of the CDR3 is 13 residues. Germline values: CDR1 MNHEY, CDR2 SVGAGI. The ends were cut back, 8 bases at V and 4 bases at J, with 14 bases in the middle. The chain's CDR3 is CASFLIVGTEAFF. The CDR3 DNA reads TGTGCCAGCTTCCTGATAGTGGGCACTGAAGCTTTCTTT.

The chain couples TRBV6-5 to TRBJ1-4, with unresolved D. Deletions cut 2 bases from V and 8 bases from J, with 9 bases between. Germline V gene data show CDR1 as MNHEY and CDR2 as SVGAGI. The CDR3 consists of 13 residues. CDR3 sequence (DNA): TGTGCCAGCAGTTACAGGAGTCAAGAAAAACTGTTTTTT. This encodes CASSYRSQEKLFF.

V and J are TRBV11-2 and TRBJ1-1, with 7 positions matching TRBD1. The CDR3 has 16 amino acids. CDR1 and CDR2 (germline): SGHAT, FQNNGV. V dropped 0 bases and J dropped 5; count of bases not matched to a gene: 9. CDR3 loop: CASSLEFGNRGTEAFF. The DNA for the CDR3 is TGTGCCAGCAGCTTAGAATTTGGCAACAGGGGAACTGAAGCTTTCTTT.

CDR3 sequence: CASSVDPREPPQHF. CDR3 nucleotides: TGTGCCAGCAGCGTAGACCCCCGGGAGCCGCCCCAGCATTTT. This rearrangement joins TRBV6-5 to TRBJ1-5, with D unclear. This CDR3 region has 14 residues. The V end was cut by 6 bases, the J end by 9 bases, with 18 bases between. Germline V gene lookup returns CDR1 MNHEY and CDR2 SVGAGI.

The rearrangement uses TRBV3-1 (or the pseudogene TRBV3-2) and TRBJ2-1, with 9 nucleotides matching TRBD1. V trimming: 2 bases; J trimming: 4 bases; junction bases outside the gene matches: 6. There are 16 residues in the CDR3. Germline V gene sequence: CDR1 LGHDT, CDR2 YNNKEL (reference sequence). DNA of the CDR3: TGTGCCAGCAGCCAATACGGGACAGGGAGATACAATGAGCAGTTCTTC. This gives the protein CASSQYGTGRYNEQFF.

This chain joins TRBV6-5 and TRBJ1-3; D perhaps matches TRBD1 (6 bases). V was trimmed by 4 bases and J by 4 bases, leaving 11 bases between them. The CDR3 is 14 residues long. Germline loops: CDR1 MNHEY, CDR2 SVGAGI. The CDR3 nucleotides are TGTGCCAGCAGTTTTGACAGGAGAGGAAACACCATATATTTT. Its protein is CASSFDRRGNTIYF.

This sequence joins TRBV24-1 and TRBJ2-3; 12 positions match TRBD2. This CDR3 contains 17 residues. Germline V CDR1 and CDR2: KGHDR, SFDVKD. Trimming at V came to 3 bases and at J to 4 bases, leaving 7 bases not matched to a gene. CDR3 coding DNA: TGTGCCACCAGTGATCCCCGACTAGCGGGGGATCCAGATACGCAGTATTTT. It specifies CATSDPRLAGDPDTQYF.

A single count supports this clone. The chain employs TRBV9 and TRBJ2-1; 8 positions agree with TRBD1. CDR1 is SGDLS, CDR2 YYNGEE, per germline. The J segment lost 9 bases and the V segment lost 0 bases, leaving 2 bases of the junction unmatched. The CDR3 consists of 13 residues. CDR3 bases: TGTGCCAGCAGCGTAGTGGGGACAGGTGAGCAGTTCTTC. Its translation: CASSVVGTGEQFF.

The rearrangement links TRBV3-1 (or the pseudogene TRBV3-2) to TRBJ1-6; 11 bases fit TRBD1. Trimming cost V 4 bases and J 8 bases; bases outside gene matches: 7. CDR3 length equals 16 residues. CDR1 LGHDT and CDR2 YNNKEL come from the germline V gene (reference sequence). CDR3 sequence: CASSRGQGASYSPLHF. CDR3 bases: TGTGCCAGCAGCCGCGGACAGGGGGCTTCGTATTCACCCCTCCACTTT.

This clone was detected once. J is TRBJ2-7 and V is TRBV5-1, with 10 nucleotides matching TRBD1. CDR1 and CDR2 (germline): SGHRS, YFSETQ. Trimming cost V 2 bases and J 4 bases; bases outside gene matches: 3. This CDR3 contains 14 residues. Written as DNA, the CDR3 is TGCGCCAGCAGCTTTGGACAGGGGGTTTACGAGCAGTACTTC. It is translated as CASSFGQGVYEQYF. Complete variable domain (other parts from reference TRBV5-1 and TRBJ2-7): KAGVTQTPRYLIKTRGQQVTLSCSPISGHRSVSWYQQTPGQGLQFLFEYFSETQRNKGNFPGRFSGRQFSNSRSEMNVSTLELGDSALYLCASSFGQGVYEQYFGPGTRLTVT.

V is TRBV19 and J is TRBJ1-5; D may be TRBD1 (6 bases). Germline loops: CDR1 LNHDA, CDR2 SQIVND (reference sequence). CDR3 length: 15 amino acids. V lost 6 bases and J 4 bases, leaving 16 bases between the germline ends. In DNA form, the CDR3 reads TGTGCCAGTAGGGACAGTTTGGGTACTAATCAGCCCCAGCATTTT. This codes for CASRDSLGTNQPQHF.

The V gene is TRBV2, the J gene TRBJ2-3; a weak D match, TRBD2 (5 bases). The V gene's germline CDR1 is SNHLY and CDR2 FYNNEI. Trimming stripped 11 bases from V and 0 bases from J, with 12 bases between. This CDR3 has 13 amino acids. CDR3 sequence (DNA): TGTGCCGCGGGCTTTACTAGCACAGATACGCAGTATTTT. Protein sequence: CAAGFTSTDTQYF. Based on the CDR3 plus reference TRBV2 and TRBJ2-3, the full variable domain is EPEVTQTPSHQVTQMGQEVILRCVPISNHLYFYWYRQILGQKVEFLVSFYNNEISEKSEIFDDQFSVERPDGSNFTLKIRSTKLEDSAMYFCAAGFTSTDTQYFGPGTRLTVL.

The chain employs TRBV15 and TRBJ2-5; no clear D. Germline CDR1 and CDR2: LNHNV and YYDKDF (reference sequence). Trimming stripped 1 base from V and 1 base from J, with 4 bases between. This CDR3 region has 13 residues. The CDR3 nucleotides are TGTGCCACCAGCAGAGGGTTCCAAGAGACCCAGTACTTC. Its protein is CATSRGFQETQYF.

The chain couples TRBV5-4 to TRBJ2-7, with D perhaps given as TRBD1 or TRBD2 (6 bases each). CDR1 and CDR2 (germline): SGHNT, YYREEE (reference sequence). The CDR3 runs to 15 residues. V was pared by 3 bases and J by 3 bases, with 16 bases between. The CDR3 coding sequence is TGTGCCAGCAGCTGGGGGCCTAGCGAATACTACGAGCAGTACTTC. Translation: CASSWGPSEYYEQYF.

This clone has only one observation. This rearrangement joins TRBV6-5 to TRBJ2-1, with 12 nucleotides matching TRBD2. The V gene's germline CDR1 is MNHEY and CDR2 SVGAGI. The CDR3 has 14 residues. The ends lost 7 bases at V and 8 bases at J; junction bases unmatched: 6. This CDR3 reads CASKRLAGGDEQFF. CDR3 in DNA: TGTGCCAGCAAGAGGCTAGCGGGGGGGGATGAGCAGTTCTTC.

The CDR3 spells CASSLGGRPNGYTF. The CDR3 DNA sequence: TGTGCCAGCAGCTTGGGGGGCCGACCCAATGGCTACACCTTC. The chain employs TRBV5-6 and TRBJ1-2, with D tentatively TRBD1 (5 bases). The CDR3 spans 14 residues. Germline V gives CDR1 SGHDT, CDR2 YYEEEE. The V and J ends lost 0 bases and 6 bases respectively, with 12 bases between them. Complete variable domain (other parts from reference TRBV5-6 and TRBJ1-2): DAGVTQSPTHLIKTRGQQVTLRCSPKSGHDTVSWYQQALGQGPQFIFQYYEEEERQRGNFPDRFSGHQFPNYSSELNVNALLLGDSALYLCASSLGGRPNGYTFGSGTRLTVV.

The genes are TRBV9 and TRBJ2-3; 7 bases are shared with TRBD1. The length of the CDR3 is 15 residues. Germline-derived CDR1 and CDR2 are SGDLS and YYNGEE. Trimming at V came to 1 base and at J to 2 bases, leaving 4 bases not matched to a gene. The CDR3 here is CASSVRDRYTDTQYF. Written as DNA, the CDR3 is TGTGCCAGCAGCGTACGGGACAGATACACAGATACGCAGTATTTT.